The 21 T cell receptor beta chains reported below all come from one sample, sequenced in a study. TCRdb processed the RT-PCR reads anew with MiXCR; each CDR3 protein has one entry. The data show about 680,000 distinct CDR3 sequences, approximately 15% seen once. Sequences were obtained from memory CD4+ T cells from blood. The origin of the receptors is a female donor in good health, serving as a healthy control.

This rearrangement joins TRBV5-1 to TRBJ2-3; no clear D. Germline values: CDR1 SGHRS, CDR2 YFSETQ. The CDR3 covers 13 residues. The V end lost 5 bases, the J end lost 5 bases, and 12 bases lay between the germline ends. CDR3 DNA: TGCGCCAGCAGTCCATCTCACGGAGATACGCAGTATTTT. Translated: CASSPSHGDTQYF.

This CDR3 reads CSARVGASNYGYTF. CDR3 sequence (DNA): TGCAGTGCTAGAGTAGGGGCCAGTAACTATGGCTACACCTTC. The rearrangement links TRBV20-1 to TRBJ1-2; D might be TRBD1 (5 bases). This CDR3 spans 14 amino acids. Per the germline V gene, CDR1 is DFQATT and CDR2 is SNEGSKA (reference sequence). V was clipped by 1 base and J by 1 base, with 10 bases between them.

In its sample, this clonotype was seen many times. The DNA of the CDR3 is TGTGCCAGCAGCAGGGACAGGAACTATGGCTACACCTTC. It translates to CASSRDRNYGYTF. The chain uses TRBV12-3 or TRBV12-4 and TRBJ1-2; 8 nucleotides line up with TRBD1. The J segment lost 2 bases and the V segment lost 6 bases, leaving 2 bases of the junction unmatched. The CDR3 runs 13 residues.

The chain joins TRBV20-1 to TRBJ1-4, with D unclear. This CDR3 comprises 15 residues. V lost 0 bases and J 3 bases, leaving 11 bases between the germline ends. CDR1 and CDR2 (germline): DFQATT, SNEGSKA (reference sequence). The CDR3 coding sequence is TGCAGTGCTAGAGATCGAAGTCGCCCTAATGAAAAACTGTTTTTT. It encodes CSARDRSRPNEKLFF.

This clonotype was counted many times. V usage is TRBV20-1 and J usage is TRBJ1-1; D possibly corresponds to TRBD1 (6 bases). V lost 0 bases and J 4 bases, leaving 15 bases between the germline ends. From germline, CDR1 is DFQATT and CDR2 SNEGSKA (reference sequence). This CDR3 has 15 amino acids. CDR3 protein: CSARDYGRGSTEAFF. CDR3 bases: TGCAGTGCTAGAGATTACGGGAGGGGGAGCACTGAAGCTTTCTTT.

This clonotype was detected a few times. The chain combines TRBV6-2 or TRBV6-3 with TRBJ2-7; no clear D. CDR1 is MNHEY, CDR2 SVGEGT, per germline. The V and J ends lost 5 bases and 3 bases respectively, with 17 bases between them. The CDR3 extends over 15 amino acids. The CDR3 region has the DNA TGTGCCAGCAGTCCTCTACGCTCTTTACGCTACGAGCAGTACTTC. Its translation: CASSPLRSLRYEQYF.

This clonotype was detected ten times or more. The chain carries TRBV20-1 and TRBJ1-1; D not certain. This CDR3 contains 14 residues. Trimming cost V 0 bases and J 5 bases, with 13 bases left between them. Germline V lookup: CDR1 DFQATT, CDR2 SNEGSKA (reference sequence). DNA for the CDR3: TGCAGTGCTAGAGATACCGGAATGGGGACTGAAGCTTTCTTT. It codes for CSARDTGMGTEAFF.

The chain is built from TRBV11-2 and TRBJ2-1, with 8 nucleotides matching TRBD1. Germline V gene sequence: CDR1 SGHAT, CDR2 FQNNGV. This CDR3 has 17 amino acids. V lost 6 bases and J lost 2; bases outside the gene matches: 12. The CDR3 loop is CASRPNIQGAAYNEQFF. In nucleotides, the CDR3 is TGTGCCAGCAGGCCAAACATTCAGGGGGCCGCCTACAATGAGCAGTTCTTC. The complete variable domain, with remaining parts taken from reference TRBV11-2 and TRBJ2-1, reads EAGVAQSPRYKIIEKRQSVAFWCNPISGHATLYWYQQILGQGPKLLIQFQNNGVVDDSQLPKDRFSAERLKGVDSTLKIQPAKLEDSAVYLCASRPNIQGAAYNEQFFGPGTRLTVL.

This clonotype was seen many times. The chain joins TRBV6-2 or TRBV6-3 to TRBJ1-2; D call uncertain. Germline CDR1 MNHEY, CDR2 SVGEGT. CDR3 size: 14 residues. V was shortened by 2 bases and J by 6 bases, with 13 bases between the two germline ends. The CDR3 spells CASSYGSRFDGYTF. The CDR3 DNA follows: TGTGCCAGCAGTTACGGGTCGAGGTTCGATGGCTACACCTTC.

The table lists this clonotype with many counts. The gene calls are TRBV20-1 and TRBJ1-6, with D perhaps matching TRBD1 (5 bases). Germline V gene sequence: CDR1 DFQATT, CDR2 SNEGSKA (reference sequence). This CDR3 has 17 residues. V was shortened by 0 bases and J by 4 bases, with 16 bases between the two germline ends. Written as DNA, the CDR3 is TGCAGTGCTAGAGATCAGGGCCCAGGAGGATATAATTCACCCCTCCACTTT. Protein sequence: CSARDQGPGGYNSPLHF.

The CDR3 nucleotides are TGTGCCAGCTCGAGGGGCTACACCTTC. Encoded protein: CASSRGYTF. The V gene is TRBV25-1, the J gene TRBJ1-2; D gene uncertain. V was shortened by 8 bases and J by 8 bases, with 6 bases between the two germline ends. This CDR3 spans 9 amino acids. Looked up from germline, CDR1 is MGHDK and CDR2 is SYGVNS.

The J gene is TRBJ1-5, the V gene TRBV6-2 or TRBV6-3; TRBD1 matches 10 bases. The germline gives CDR1 MNHEY, CDR2 SVGEGT. This CDR3 comprises 16 residues. Unmatched junction bases numbered 6, after V lost 0 bases and J lost 7 bases. The CDR3 sequence is CASSYSRQGAKQPQHF. CDR3 coding DNA: TGTGCCAGCAGTTACTCCAGACAGGGGGCTAAGCAGCCCCAGCATTTT.

The V gene is TRBV10-3, the J gene TRBJ1-1, with D uncertain. CDR1 is ENHRY and CDR2 is SYGVKD in the germline V gene. Trimming shortened V by 10 bases and J by 4 bases, and 16 bases separated the two germline ends. The CDR3 is 13 amino acids. Here the CDR3 DNA reads TGTGCCACCTGGACGGACCTTAGCACTGAAGCTTTCTTT. Protein: CATWTDLSTEAFF.

This clonotype was recorded at least ten times. This chain joins TRBV5-1 and TRBJ2-3; D is ambiguous. CDR1 is SGHRS, CDR2 YFSETQ, per germline. The CDR3 runs to 15 residues. V was trimmed by 0 bases and J by 3 bases, leaving 11 bases between them. The CDR3 bases are TGCGCCAGCAGCTTGGGGGTCTTTGGAACAGATACGCAGTATTTT. Amino acid sequence: CASSLGVFGTDTQYF.

This sequence joins TRBV28 and TRBJ2-2; 13 bases agree with TRBD2. Looked up from germline, CDR1 is MDHEN and CDR2 is SYDVKM. The CDR3 is 15 residues long. The ends lost 6 bases at V and 8 bases at J; junction bases unmatched: 6. The CDR3 coding sequence is TGTGCCAGCAGCGGACTAGCGGGAGATCTGGGGGAGCTGTTTTTT. This codes for CASSGLAGDLGELFF.

This rearrangement joins TRBV14 to TRBJ2-1, with 7 bases lining up with TRBD1. The CDR3 is 15 amino acids. Germline CDR1 and CDR2: SGHDN and FVKESK. Trimming at V came to 6 bases and at J to 2 bases, leaving 7 bases not matched to a gene. The chain's CDR3 is CASRPGTDPYNEQFF. The CDR3 DNA reads TGTGCCAGCAGACCCGGGACAGATCCCTACAATGAGCAGTTCTTC.

The chain couples TRBV29-1 to TRBJ2-1, with D tentatively TRBD2 (5 bases). The CDR3 contains 12 residues. The ends were cut back, 4 bases at V and 6 bases at J, with 10 bases in the middle. CDR1 and CDR2 (germline): SQVTM, ANQGSEA. CDR3 loop: CSVGLATNEQFF. CDR3 DNA sequence: TGCAGCGTTGGGCTAGCAACCAATGAGCAGTTCTTC.

The chain carries TRBV20-1 and TRBJ1-2; no definite D call. The CDR3 has 11 amino acids. CDR1 DFQATT and CDR2 SNEGSKA come from the germline V gene (reference sequence). The CDR3 here is CRAVTGFGYTF. For the CDR3, the DNA is TGCAGGGCAGTTACGGGGTTTGGCTACACCTTC.

This chain links TRBV7-8 with TRBJ2-1; TRBD2 matches at 14 bases. J lost 9 bases, V lost 5 bases, and 9 bases had no gene match. The CDR3 is 16 residues long. From germline, CDR1 is SGHVS and CDR2 FQNEAQ. The CDR3: CASSRGTSGSFGEQFF. As DNA, the CDR3 is TGTGCCAGCAGCCGCGGGACTAGCGGGAGTTTCGGTGAGCAGTTCTTC.

As for this clonotype: This clone may be a read error of a much larger clone one base away. The V gene is TRBV20-1, the J gene TRBJ2-5, with D uncertain. The CDR3 is made up of 12 amino acids. Per germline, CDR1 DFQATT and CDR2 SNEGSKA (reference sequence). The germline V and J ends were trimmed by 3 bases and 8 bases, with 13 bases remaining between them. DNA for the CDR3: TGCAGTGCTAGTGAGACCCGAGATACCCAGTACTTC. Protein: CSASETRDTQYF.

This clonotype has only a few counts. J is TRBJ2-1 and V is TRBV15, with 8 bases lining up with TRBD1. The CDR3 is 15 residues long. From germline, CDR1 is LNHNV and CDR2 YYDKDF (reference sequence). With 4 bases clipped from V and 1 base from J, the junction kept 3 bases outside the gene matches. CDR3 nucleotide sequence: TGTGCCACCAGCATCGGACAGGGATCCTACAATGAGCAGTTCTTC. The encoded protein is CATSIGQGSYNEQFF.